This T cell receptor (beta chain) was sequenced in a study of blood T cell repertoires in COVID-19. In the study overall: Sources were T cells, B-cell-depleted T cells, or PBMCs; the material itself was cDNA or gDNA.

This clone turned up a few times. Only in-frame clones appear in the TCRdb table, and some are missing; sequencing was by immunoSEQ multiplex PCR. Seen here are hundreds of thousands of clones, roughly nine tenths observed once, and the top ten hold over 2%. Germline CDR1 and CDR2: SGDLS and YYNGEE. Germline trimming cut 4 bases from V and 4 bases from J; bases unmatched to any gene: 10. This CDR3 comprises 15 residues. What was sequenced was peripheral blood. The origin of this receptor is a woman between 45 and 60 years old with acute or convalescent COVID-19. The V and J genes are TRBV9 and TRBJ1-2; TRBD1 aligns across 7 bases. CDR3 nucleotide sequence: TGTGCCAGCAGCACCCACCTCCGGGACAGCTATGGCTACACCTTC. This encodes CASSTHLRDSYGYTF. Full variable domain (outside the CDR3, taken from reference TRBV9 and TRBJ1-2): DSGVTQTPKHLITATGQRVTLRCSPRSGDLSVYWYQQSLDQGLQFLIQYYNGEERAKGNILERFSAQQFPDLHSELNLSSLELGDSALYFCASSTHLRDSYGYTFGSGTRLTVV.